This T cell receptor beta chain was sequenced in a study of OX40 agonist ivuxolimab in advanced cancers. The overall study: Three partial responders included one hepatocellular carcinoma patient and two cutaneous melanoma patients.

Findings and limits, study-wide: No antigen was identified for the clonally expanded peripheral T cells. With doses of 0.1 to 3.0 mg/kg, CD4+ and CD8+ blood T cells had undergone clonal expansion by week 6.

Note on this clone: The antigen remains unidentified.

V was pared by 2 bases and J by 6 bases, with 12 bases between. Germline CDR1 and CDR2: MGHRA and YSYEKL. The CDR3 is 14 amino acids. Method: immunoSEQ multiplex PCR; TCRdb's copy keeps in-frame clones and lacks some. The repertoire holds tens of thousands of clones, 70% to 90% seen once, with about 16% in the top ten. This TCR was recovered from an adult with an advanced solid tumor such as melanoma, head and neck, liver or kidney cancer. The sample consisted of CD4+ or CD8+ T cells sorted from blood, taken in a trial of the OX40 agonist ivuxolimab. V is TRBV4-1 and J is TRBJ2-3; D possibly corresponds to TRBD2 (5 bases). The CDR3 region is CASSQPGLSDTQYF. The CDR3 nucleotides are TGCGCCAGCAGCCAACCAGGACTTTCTGATACGCAGTATTTT.